A selection of T cell receptor beta chains follows, all from one sample in a study of HIV-infected children after antiretroviral therapy interruption. TCRdb called the 3' RACE reads again in MiXCR, with one record for every CDR3 protein. There are more than 40,000 distinct CDR3 sequences in the sample; about 4.3% occur only once, and 0.7% lies in the top ten. This sample comprised CD45RA+ CD4+ T cells from PBMCs, pooled from several time points, obtained from a donor given antiretroviral therapy, either interrupted or continuous. The receptors stem from a pool of human donors with HIV. Both conserved end residues are trimmed from each CDR3.

>TRBV7-9|TRBJ2-1
ASSISDEQF
>TRBV2|TRBJ2-1
ASSDDRGHEQF
>TRBV30|TRBJ2-1
AWSWDRGIAEQF
>TRBV18|TRBJ2-7
ASSPSRTGGYEQY
>TRBV12-5|TRBJ2-2
ASASSGGTNTGELF
>TRBV7-8|TRBJ1-1
ASSSAGTEAF
>TRBV10-3|TRBJ1-1
AITNTGGDTEAF
>TRBV2|TRBJ2-1
ASSEALSNEQF
>TRBV5-1|TRBJ1-3
ASSFSGQAGNTIY
>TRBV4-1|TRBJ1-5
ASSQTGFDQPQH
>TRBV19|TRBJ2-7
ASSRVPGQGTYEQY
>TRBV6-1|TRBJ2-7
ASSRGTHEQY
>TRBV14|TRBJ1-1
ASRPRVPAEAF
>TRBV6-6|TRBJ2-3
ASSPGSTDTQY
>TRBV7-9|TRBJ1-1
ASSLSGAPEAF
>TRBV9|TRBJ2-5
ASSVRGEETQY
>TRBV6-1|TRBJ2-7
ASSPQRESYEQY
>TRBV12-3/TRBV12-4|TRBJ2-6
ASSPRDRAGANVLT
>TRBV7-6|TRBJ1-1
ASSPLTGTEAF
>TRBV7-8|TRBJ2-7
ASSLGGTGGYEQY
>TRBV7-8|TRBJ1-5
ASSAGQASNQPQH
>TRBV20-1|TRBJ2-1
SASLRGATYNEQF
>TRBV3-1|TRBJ2-1
ASSQWGMGQGNEQF
>TRBV24-1|TRBJ2-1
ATSDLDRLREQF
>TRBV7-3|TRBJ1-1
ASSLGDQAF
>TRBV5-6|TRBJ1-2
ASSLEGLYGYT
>TRBV20-1|TRBJ2-7
SAQLGQGAYEQY
>TRBV6-1|TRBJ2-1
ASRMGMGDNEQF
>TRBV5-1|TRBJ2-3
ASSSGDYTDTQY
>TRBV19|TRBJ1-5
ASTAGGNNQPQH
>TRBV7-2|TRBJ2-2
ASSETSPNTGELF
>TRBV12-3/TRBV12-4|TRBJ2-1
ASSPPRDVRRDGEQF
>TRBV2|TRBJ2-1
ATERNSGGSFYEQF
>TRBV6-6|TRBJ2-3
ASRSPGTTDTQY
>TRBV12-3/TRBV12-4|TRBJ1-1
ASSPTGSEAF
>TRBV2|TRBJ1-3
ASSVQGSGNTIY
>TRBV5-1|TRBJ2-2
ASSWGSGGELF
>TRBV28|TRBJ2-7
ASSPPRQAIYEQY
>TRBV19|TRBJ2-4
ASSVTGADIQY
>TRBV29-1|TRBJ1-1
SVKTVVNTEAF
>TRBV12-3/TRBV12-4|TRBJ2-3
ASSFGGSGVTDTQY
>TRBV7-8|TRBJ2-3
ASSFSGGETDTQY
>TRBV9|TRBJ2-5
ASSVDLGETQY
>TRBV7-2|TRBJ2-3
ASSLSFSRITDTQY
>TRBV7-2|TRBJ2-4
ASSYNGGTPQY
>TRBV7-2|TRBJ2-1
ATGPGGRSYNEQF